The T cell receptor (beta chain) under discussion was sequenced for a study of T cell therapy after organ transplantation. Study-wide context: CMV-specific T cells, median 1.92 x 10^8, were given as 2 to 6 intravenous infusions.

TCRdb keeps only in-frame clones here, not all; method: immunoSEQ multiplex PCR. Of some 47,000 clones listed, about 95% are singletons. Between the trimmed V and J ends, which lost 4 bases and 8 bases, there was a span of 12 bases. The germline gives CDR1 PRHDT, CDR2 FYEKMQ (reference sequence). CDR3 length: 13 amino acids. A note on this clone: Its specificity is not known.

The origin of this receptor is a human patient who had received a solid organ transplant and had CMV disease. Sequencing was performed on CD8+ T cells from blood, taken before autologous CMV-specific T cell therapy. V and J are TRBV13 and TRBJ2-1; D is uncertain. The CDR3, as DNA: TGTGCCAGCAGCTCCTCGACCGCCTATGAGCAGTTCTTC. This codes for CASSSSTAYEQFF.